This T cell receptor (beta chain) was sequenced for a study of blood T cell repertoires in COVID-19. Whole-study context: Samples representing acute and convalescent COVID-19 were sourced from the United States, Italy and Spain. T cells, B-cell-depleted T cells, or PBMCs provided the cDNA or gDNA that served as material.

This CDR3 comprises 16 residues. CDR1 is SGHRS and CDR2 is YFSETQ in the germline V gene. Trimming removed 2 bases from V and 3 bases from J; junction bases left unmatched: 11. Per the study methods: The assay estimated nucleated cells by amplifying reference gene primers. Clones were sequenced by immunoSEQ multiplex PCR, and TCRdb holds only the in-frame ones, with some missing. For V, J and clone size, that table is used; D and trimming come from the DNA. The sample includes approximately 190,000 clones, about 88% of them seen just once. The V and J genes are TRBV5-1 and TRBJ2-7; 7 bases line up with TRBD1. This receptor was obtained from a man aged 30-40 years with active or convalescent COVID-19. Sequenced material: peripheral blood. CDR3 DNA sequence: TGCGCCAGCAGCTTTGCCCGACAGGGCACAATCTACGAGCAGTACGTC. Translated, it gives CASSFARQGTIYEQYV.